What follows is one T cell receptor (beta chain) and its context. The antigen is undetermined. The same CDR3 also results from other DNA sequences found in this sample. Each replicate PCR on the sorted subsets used 150 to 200 ng DNA (around 30,000 T cell genomes). Here immunoSEQ multiplex PCR was the method, and the copy in TCRdb shows in-frame clones only, minus some. This table holds roughly 2.4 million clones, approximately 96% found once. These data come from a study of shared clonotypes between healthy human individuals. Notes on the study in general: Compared with clonotypes that all four donors shared, non-shared clonotypes had lower generation probabilities.

Germline values: CDR1 SGHNT, CDR2 YYREEE (reference sequence). CDR3 length: 14 residues. After removal of 2 bases from V and 3 bases from J, the junction contained 3 bases not matched to a gene. The chain links TRBV5-4 to TRBJ2-7; the match to TRBD2 covers 9 bases. This TCR derives from a young man in good health. Input material: naive CD4+ T cells sorted from blood. This sample's subset: CD45RA+ positively selected. The CDR3 DNA follows: TGTGCCAGCAGCTTAGCGGGAGGACGCTACGAGCAGTACTTC. Translation: CASSLAGGRYEQYF.